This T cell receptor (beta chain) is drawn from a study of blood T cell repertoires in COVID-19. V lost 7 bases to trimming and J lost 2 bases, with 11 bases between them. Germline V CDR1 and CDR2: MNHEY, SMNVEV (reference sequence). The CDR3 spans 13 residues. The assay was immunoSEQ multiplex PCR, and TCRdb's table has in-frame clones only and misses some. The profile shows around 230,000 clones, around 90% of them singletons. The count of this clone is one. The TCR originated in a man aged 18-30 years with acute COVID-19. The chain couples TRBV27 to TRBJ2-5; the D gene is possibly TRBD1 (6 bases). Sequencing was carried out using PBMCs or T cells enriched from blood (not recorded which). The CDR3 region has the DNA TGTGCCAGCAAAACCGACAGGCAAGAGACCCAGTACTTC. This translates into CASKTDRQETQYF.